The rows below give T cell receptor beta chains drawn from one sample of a study of blood T cell repertoires in COVID-19. Data came from immunoSEQ multiplex PCR; TCRdb stores just in-frame clones and leaves some out. The repertoire has 85,000 to 100,000 clones, about 85% of them found once; the top ten carry roughly 4%. The specimen sequenced was peripheral blood. These receptors all stem from a man in his fifties or sixties with acute or convalescent COVID-19. The CDR3 runs from the conserved cysteine through the conserved F or W. A D gene is named only where the DNA matches it firmly. A row's size may be missing; if present it is once, few, many or a size class.

v_gene: TRBV6-5; d_gene: TRBD2; j_gene: TRBJ2-2; abundance: -; CDR3nt: TGTGCCATTTCACTAGCGGGGGGCACCGGGGAGCTGTTTTTT; CDR3aa: CAISLAGGTGELFF
v_gene: TRBV5-1; d_gene: -; j_gene: TRBJ1-1; abundance: few; CDR3nt: TGCGCCAGCAGCCCCAGGGTCGATACTGAAGCTTTCTTT; CDR3aa: CASSPRVDTEAFF
v_gene: TRBV19; d_gene: -; j_gene: TRBJ1-1; abundance: -; CDR3nt: TGTGCCAGTAGTCACCGGGACACAGACACTGAAGCTTTCTTT; CDR3aa: CASSHRDTDTEAFF
v_gene: TRBV4-1; d_gene: -; j_gene: TRBJ2-1; abundance: -; CDR3nt: TGCGCCAGCAGCCAAAGCTACTACAATGAGCAGTTCTTC; CDR3aa: CASSQSYYNEQFF
v_gene: TRBV25-1; d_gene: TRBD2; j_gene: TRBJ2-1; abundance: -; CDR3nt: TGTGCCAGCAGTGAACGGGGGGACCCGTACAATGAGCAGTTCTTC; CDR3aa: CASSERGDPYNEQFF
v_gene: TRBV25-1; d_gene: TRBD1; j_gene: TRBJ2-5; abundance: -; CDR3nt: TGTGCCAGCAGTGTGACAGGGCCAGAGACCCAGTACTTC; CDR3aa: CASSVTGPETQYF
v_gene: TRBV27; d_gene: -; j_gene: TRBJ1-1; abundance: -; CDR3nt: TGTGCCAGCAGTTTAATAGGGGCAGGTTCCCGAGAAGCTTTCTTT; CDR3aa: CASSLIGAGSREAFF
v_gene: TRBV5-4; d_gene: -; j_gene: TRBJ1-1; abundance: -; CDR3nt: TGTGCCAGCAGCTTGGTCAGGGCGTCTAACACTGAAGCTTTCTTT; CDR3aa: CASSLVRASNTEAFF
v_gene: TRBV5-6; d_gene: -; j_gene: TRBJ1-2; abundance: -; CDR3nt: TGTGCCAGCAACCGGGGGGGCGGCTATGGCTACACCTTC; CDR3aa: CASNRGGGYGYTF
v_gene: TRBV7-3; d_gene: -; j_gene: TRBJ1-3; abundance: -; CDR3nt: TGTGCCAGCAGCCTGGGGGCCTCTGGAAACACCATATATTTT; CDR3aa: CASSLGASGNTIYF
v_gene: TRBV7-6; d_gene: -; j_gene: TRBJ1-3; abundance: -; CDR3nt: TGTGCCAGCAGCTCTCCCGTATCAGAAGGAAACACCATATATTTT; CDR3aa: CASSSPVSEGNTIYF
v_gene: TRBV5-5; d_gene: TRBD1; j_gene: TRBJ2-2; abundance: few; CDR3nt: TGTGCCAGCAGCCTACTGACAGGGGGAAACACCGGGGAGCTGTTTTTT; CDR3aa: CASSLLTGGNTGELFF
v_gene: TRBV9; d_gene: TRBD1; j_gene: TRBJ2-2; abundance: few; CDR3nt: TGTGCCAGCAGCATTGGACAGGGCAGCACCGGGGAGCTGTTTTTT; CDR3aa: CASSIGQGSTGELFF